The 14 T cell receptor beta chains below come from one sample, sequenced in a study of shared clonotypes between healthy human individuals. The data were produced by immunoSEQ multiplex PCR, yet TCRdb's version contains in-frame clones alone and is incomplete. The table includes a few million clones, approximately 94% detected once. Sample: naive CD4+ T cells sorted from blood. Specified subset: CD45RA+ positively selected. The receptor source for this set is a man between 18 and 35 years old in good health.

A single count supports this clone. The chain employs TRBV18 and TRBJ2-7; 10 bases are a match to TRBD2. The CDR3 extends over 18 amino acids. CDR1 and CDR2 from the germline V gene are KGHSH and LQKENI. With 2 bases clipped from V and 3 bases from J, the junction kept 13 bases outside the gene matches. CDR3 region: CASSPRSSSGGKIYEQYF. As DNA, the CDR3 is TGTGCCAGCTCACCAAGGTCGTCTAGCGGGGGCAAGATCTACGAGCAGTACTTC.

In nucleotides, the CDR3 is TGTGCCAGCAGCGAATCGACAGGTTGGGTAGCAAAGCTGTTTTTT. Protein: CASSESTGWVAKLFF. The chain employs TRBV9 and TRBJ2-2; TRBD1 is a possible D gene (6 bases). Germline V gene lookup returns CDR1 SGDLS and CDR2 YYNGEE. The CDR3 spans 15 residues. Trimming took off 3 bases at V and 12 bases at J, with 21 bases between the two ends.

V usage is TRBV7-2 and J usage is TRBJ2-1, with a possible D match to TRBD2 (6 bases). This CDR3 has 13 residues. Germline CDR1 SGHTA, CDR2 FQGNSA. V shed 3 bases and J shed 8 bases, with 11 bases lying between them. The CDR3 protein is CASSFGTGDEQFF. The CDR3 nucleotides are TGTGCCAGCAGCTTTGGGACTGGCGATGAGCAGTTCTTC.

This chain joins TRBV19 and TRBJ2-1, with D perhaps TRBD2 (5 bases). CDR3 size: 14 residues. CDR1 and CDR2 from the germline V gene are LNHDA and SQIVND (reference sequence). Deletions cut 7 bases from V and 0 bases from J, with 10 bases between. Here the CDR3 reads CASTPGNSYNEQFF. Written as DNA, the CDR3 is TGTGCCAGTACCCCGGGAAACTCCTACAATGAGCAGTTCTTC.

J is TRBJ1-2 and V is TRBV5-4, with 8 bases fitting TRBD1. The CDR3 has 16 amino acids. The J segment lost 3 bases and the V segment lost 0 bases, leaving 7 bases of the junction unmatched. Germline CDR1 is SGHNT and CDR2 is YYREEE (reference sequence). Written as DNA, the CDR3 is TGTGCCAGCAGCTTGGGTAGCAGGGGGCACGACTATGGCTACACCTTC. This translates into CASSLGSRGHDYGYTF.

V is TRBV5-1 and J is TRBJ2-7; the match to TRBD1 covers 11 bases. CDR3 length equals 14 residues. V was pared by 4 bases and J by 5 bases, with 5 bases of the junction left unmatched. Germline CDR1 SGHRS, CDR2 YFSETQ. The CDR3 protein is CASSTGQGANEQYF. Written as DNA, the CDR3 is TGCGCCAGCAGCACCGGACAGGGGGCGAACGAGCAGTACTTC.

The V and J genes are TRBV5-3 and TRBJ2-1, with D possibly called TRBD1 or TRBD2 (6 bases each). TRBV5-3 is an open reading frame, and its role is uncertain. The V and J ends lost 0 bases and 2 bases respectively, with 15 bases between them. The CDR3 runs to 17 residues. CDR3 sequence (DNA): TGTGCCAGAAGCTTGGTAACGGGGGCGCCCCCCTACAATGAGCAGTTCTTC. Translating gives CARSLVTGAPPYNEQFF.

The sample holds one count of this clone. V is TRBV11-2 and J is TRBJ2-3, with TRBD2 as a possible D gene (6 bases). Germline CDR1 SGHAT, CDR2 FQNNGV. V was pared by 2 bases and J by 2 bases, with 11 bases between. CDR3 length: 15 amino acids. CDR3 nucleotides: TGTGCCAGCAGCTTATTTCAGCGGGTCACAGATACGCAGTATTTT. This gives the protein CASSLFQRVTDTQYF.

The chain is built from TRBV19 and TRBJ2-7; unclear D gene. Germline CDR1 is LNHDA and CDR2 is SQIVND (reference sequence). The V end was cut by 3 bases, the J end by 9 bases, with 15 bases between. This CDR3 region has 13 residues. CDR3 DNA: TGTGCCAGTAGTATTTCCTCCGGCCGTGGGCAGTACTTC. Translated, it gives CASSISSGRGQYF.

The chain links TRBV30 to TRBJ2-4; D unclear. The CDR3 has 13 residues. V dropped 4 bases and J dropped 5 bases, with 12 bases sitting between them. Looked up from germline, CDR1 is GTSNPN and CDR2 is SVGIG (reference sequence). The CDR3 sequence is CAWTPGGENIQYF. The CDR3 DNA follows: TGTGCCTGGACCCCCGGTGGGGAAAACATTCAGTACTTC.

The genes are TRBV18 and TRBJ2-7; 7 positions match TRBD1. Germline lookup yields CDR1 KGHSH and CDR2 LQKENI. The CDR3 is made up of 14 amino acids. The J segment lost 4 bases and the V segment lost 3 bases, leaving 6 bases of the junction unmatched. CDR3 sequence (DNA): TGTGCCAGCTCACCGGGACAGCTGACGTACGAGCAGTACTTC. Translated: CASSPGQLTYEQYF.

V gene TRBV5-6 combines with J gene TRBJ1-2; perhaps TRBD1 as D (6 bases). Germline CDR1 and CDR2: SGHDT and YYEEEE. This CDR3 contains 15 residues. Trimming took 1 base from V and 0 from J, leaving 10 bases between them. The CDR3 spells CASSLRGSANYGYTF. DNA for the CDR3: TGTGCCAGCAGCTTGAGGGGGTCAGCTAACTATGGCTACACCTTC.

The chain uses TRBV7-9 and TRBJ1-6; 9 nucleotides agree with TRBD1. J gave up 10 bases and V 6 bases, and 4 bases lay outside the gene matches. The CDR3 extends over 13 amino acids. The germline V gene has CDR1 SEHNR and CDR2 FQNEAQ (reference sequence). The CDR3 loop reads CASSRDRESPLHF. The CDR3 coding sequence is TGTGCCAGCAGTCGGGACAGGGAATCACCCCTCCACTTT. The full variable domain, its missing parts supplied by reference TRBV7-9 and TRBJ1-6, is DTGVSQNPRHKITKRGQNVTFRCDPISEHNRLYWYRQTLGQGPEFLTYFQNEAQLEKSRLLSDRFSAERPKGSFSTLEIQRTEQGDSAMYLCASSRDRESPLHFGNGTRLTVT.

The genes are TRBV15 and TRBJ2-1; D possibly uses TRBD1 or TRBD2 (6 bases each). Germline CDR1 LNHNV, CDR2 YYDKDF (reference sequence). V was cut by 7 bases and J by 7 bases, with 29 bases left in between. The CDR3 is made up of 18 amino acids. For the CDR3, the DNA is TGTGCCACCATCGCCTCCACAATGGGGGGCAGGAGTGGTAATGAGCAGTTCTTC. Its protein product is CATIASTMGGRSGNEQFF. Combining the CDR3 with reference TRBV15 and TRBJ2-1 gives the whole variable domain DAMVIQNPRYQVTQFGKPVTLSCSQTLNHNVMYWYQQKSSQAPKLLFHYYDKDFNNEADTPDNFQSRRPNTSFCFLDIRSPGLGDTAMYLCATIASTMGGRSGNEQFFGPGTRLTVL.